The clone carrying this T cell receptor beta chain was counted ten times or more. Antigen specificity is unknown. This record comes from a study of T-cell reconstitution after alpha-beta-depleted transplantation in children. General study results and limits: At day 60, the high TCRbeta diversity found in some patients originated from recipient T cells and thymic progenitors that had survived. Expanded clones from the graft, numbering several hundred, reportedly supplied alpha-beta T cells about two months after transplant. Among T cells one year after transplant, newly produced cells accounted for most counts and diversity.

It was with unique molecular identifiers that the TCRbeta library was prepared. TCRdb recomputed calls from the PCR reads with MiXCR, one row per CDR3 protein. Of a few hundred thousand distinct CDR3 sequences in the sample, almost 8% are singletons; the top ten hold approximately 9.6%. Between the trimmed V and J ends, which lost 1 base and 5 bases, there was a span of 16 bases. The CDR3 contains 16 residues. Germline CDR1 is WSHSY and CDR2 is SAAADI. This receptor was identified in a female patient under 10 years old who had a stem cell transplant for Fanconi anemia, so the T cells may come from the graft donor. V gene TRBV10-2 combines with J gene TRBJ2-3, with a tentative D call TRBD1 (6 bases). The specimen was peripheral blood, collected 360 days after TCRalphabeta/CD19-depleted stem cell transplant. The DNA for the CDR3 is TGCGCCAGCAGTGAGTGGGGGCCAGGGTTAGGAGATACGCAGTATTTT. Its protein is CASSEWGPGLGDTQYF.